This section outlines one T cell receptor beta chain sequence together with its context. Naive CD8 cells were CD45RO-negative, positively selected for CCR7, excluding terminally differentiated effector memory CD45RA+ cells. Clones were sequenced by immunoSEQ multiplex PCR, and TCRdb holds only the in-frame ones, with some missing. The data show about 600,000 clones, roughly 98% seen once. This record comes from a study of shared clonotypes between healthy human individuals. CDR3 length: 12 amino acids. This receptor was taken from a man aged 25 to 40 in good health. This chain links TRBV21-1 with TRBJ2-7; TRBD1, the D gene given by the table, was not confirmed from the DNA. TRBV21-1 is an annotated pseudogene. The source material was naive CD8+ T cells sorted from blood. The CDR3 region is CAREQRGREQYF. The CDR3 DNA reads TGTGCCAGGGAGCAAAGGGGGCGCGAGCAGTACTTC.